The TCR beta chain under discussion was sequenced for a study of T cell responses to AZD1222 COVID-19 vaccine. Study conclusions and caveats: Baseline seropositivity occurred in only a handful of AZD1222 recipients. Donor demographics were predominantly white British with a female majority; clonal diversity may be underestimated.

Pooling was applied to second doses at about 4 or about 12 weeks. TCRdb keeps only in-frame clones here, not all; method: immunoSEQ multiplex PCR. Of some 180,000 clones listed, more than 85% are singletons. Notes on this clone: The antigen remains unidentified.

The germline gives CDR1 LGHDT, CDR2 YNNKEL (reference sequence). There are 15 residues in the CDR3. V shed 1 base, J shed 2 bases, and the junction held 3 bases outside the gene matches. The sequence came from an adult who received the AZD1222 COVID-19 vaccine. The J gene is TRBJ2-5, the V gene TRBV3-1 (or the pseudogene TRBV3-2), with 8 bases aligning to TRBD1. The specimen was peripheral blood, collected 28 days after the second AZD1222 dose. The CDR3 coding sequence is TGTGCCAGCAGCCAAGGGACAGGGACTCAAGAGACCCAGTACTTC. Its protein is CASSQGTGTQETQYF.